A selection of T cell receptor beta chains follows, all from one sample in a study of response to subunit inactivated influenza vaccine. TCRdb re-derived calls from the RT-PCR reads in MiXCR, one entry per CDR3 protein. The sample carries hundreds of thousands of distinct CDR3 sequences, approximately 15% recorded once. Material: PBMCs from blood, obtained about 14 days before vaccination. The receptors were gathered from a man aged 45-65 years who received an inactivated influenza vaccine. Both conserved end residues are trimmed from each CDR3.

V	J	CDR3
TRBV20-1	TRBJ2-1	SASGASGSPRNEQF
TRBV28	TRBJ2-3	VCRGASEDTQY
TRBV12-5	TRBJ1-5	ASGWKQGSNQPQH
TRBV5-1	TRBJ2-7	ASSLGHERSGTSYEQY
TRBV10-3	TRBJ1-6	ATAQGQINSPLH
TRBV4-3	TRBJ2-2	ASSPWTNAGELF
TRBV12-3/TRBV12-4	TRBJ2-7	ASKKSDRGPYEQY
TRBV4-3	TRBJ2-1	ASSQFIQKEVGEQF
TRBV28	TRBJ2-7	ASRRGGGTSYEQY
TRBV20-1	TRBJ2-5	SARFPGLETQY
TRBV29-1	TRBJ2-7	SVGRTGGLNEQY
TRBV12-3/TRBV12-4	TRBJ1-6	ASRPGSDPNNSPLH
TRBV6-2/TRBV6-3	TRBJ2-7	ASSLRTSGNYEQY
TRBV5-5	TRBJ2-5	ASSFRWSLTETQY
TRBV5-1	TRBJ2-7	VSSLTSGRSSYEQY
TRBV7-9	TRBJ2-7	ASSSTGPEQY
TRBV15	TRBJ2-3	ATSRALDTQY
TRBV20-1	TRBJ2-3	SASPGLAGADTQY
TRBV12-3/TRBV12-4	TRBJ2-5	ASSQTRIQETQY
TRBV3-1	TRBJ1-1	ASSRSSTFTEAF
TRBV20-1	TRBJ1-2	SATPGGTINYGYT
TRBV12-3/TRBV12-4	TRBJ2-5	ASSLAEGGETQY
TRBV27	TRBJ2-3	ASSFVAGGQDTQY
TRBV27	TRBJ2-2	ASSFYLSGGANTGELF
TRBV5-6	TRBJ2-3	ASSRRFGGATDTQY
TRBV7-9	TRBJ2-3	ASSLVVTGTQY
TRBV7-9	TRBJ1-2	ASSGQGDYGYT
TRBV20-1	TRBJ2-2	SASASEAGELF
TRBV29-1	TRBJ1-4	SVSATNEKLF
TRBV13	TRBJ2-1	ASSLGRAIYNEQF
TRBV4-2	TRBJ2-3	ASSQGGSPSGGVYTQY
TRBV4-3	TRBJ1-5	ASSQEYLGGMGQPQH
TRBV5-6	TRBJ1-4	ASPPPLF
TRBV2	TRBJ2-1	ASSGLAGRSYNEQF
TRBV4-2	TRBJ2-1	ASSQDMVADNEQF
TRBV20-1	TRBJ2-7	SARWTGSPEQY
TRBV5-1	TRBJ2-3	ASSFKGSSTDTQY
TRBV20-1	TRBJ2-5	SARPPAGNQETQY
TRBV2	TRBJ2-3	ASSRTRQTSADTQY
TRBV12-3/TRBV12-4	TRBJ2-7	ASSFDGRAVEQY
TRBV5-4	TRBJ2-1	ASSPFQGTRYNEQF
TRBV12-3/TRBV12-4	TRBJ2-5	ASSPTGGGETQY
TRBV9	TRBJ2-1	ASSGLAGTYNEQF
TRBV5-1	TRBJ2-5	ASRTRPIPQETQY
TRBV5-1	TRBJ1-1	ASSLDIGRGVGNTEAF
TRBV7-8	TRBJ1-3	ASSLAGRSSGNTIY
TRBV9	TRBJ1-3	ASSVDSGNTIY
TRBV29-1	TRBJ1-3	SGAGGIGNTIY
TRBV12-3/TRBV12-4	TRBJ1-2	ASSLATIVT
TRBV29-1	TRBJ2-7	SVDDGYEQY